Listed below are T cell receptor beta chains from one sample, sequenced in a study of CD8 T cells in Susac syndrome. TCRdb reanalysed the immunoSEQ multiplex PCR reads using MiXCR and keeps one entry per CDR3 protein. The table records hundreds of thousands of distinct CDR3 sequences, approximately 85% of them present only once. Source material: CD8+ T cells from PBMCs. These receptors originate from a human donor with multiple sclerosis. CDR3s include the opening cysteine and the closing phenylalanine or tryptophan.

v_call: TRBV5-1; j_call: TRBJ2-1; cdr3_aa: CASNPAGGYHEQFF
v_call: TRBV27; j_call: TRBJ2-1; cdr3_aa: CASSSGAPNLYNEQFF
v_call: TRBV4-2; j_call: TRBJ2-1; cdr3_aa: CASSPGILFGYNEQFF
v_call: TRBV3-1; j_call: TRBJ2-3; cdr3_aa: CASSPGGPADTQYF
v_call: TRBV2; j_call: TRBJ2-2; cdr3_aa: CASTLAGGNTGELFF
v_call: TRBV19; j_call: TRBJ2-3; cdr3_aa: CATFPKGLAGEVVHTDTQYF
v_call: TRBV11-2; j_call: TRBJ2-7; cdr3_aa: CASNLGTAFYEQYF
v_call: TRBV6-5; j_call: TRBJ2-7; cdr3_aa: CASSYSFTYEQYF
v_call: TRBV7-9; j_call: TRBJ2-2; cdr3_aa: CASSITSDTGELFF
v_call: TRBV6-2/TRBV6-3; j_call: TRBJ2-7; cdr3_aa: CASSYGDRVAYEQYF